This TCR beta chain was profiled in a study of CXCR3-negative and CXCR3-positive naive CD8 T cells. Considering frequency, this clonotype is medium-sized. Its antigen is not identified. Germline V gene lookup returns CDR1 SGHVS and CDR2 FNYEAQ. This CDR3 has 15 amino acids. Study-level points and caveats: Comparison of naive cells showed more hydrophobic TRB CDR3s in CXCR3-positive than in CXCR3-negative naive cells.

The TRB libraries of cDNA were built by UMI-labeled 5' RACE. TCRdb reprocessed the 5' RACE reads and keeps a single row for each CDR3 protein, giving no DNA. Here the sample table reports about 5,300 distinct CDR3 sequences. Sequenced material: naive CXCR3+ CD8+ T cells from blood. Subset indicated: CD45RO-CCR7+CD27+CD95- naive CD8+ T cells expressing CXCR3 (TNR3+). The V and J genes are TRBV7-6 and TRBJ2-5; TCRdb's D call, TRBD1, is unchecked because there is no DNA. The TCR sequence derives from a human donor in good health. Some clones in this sample may be carry-over from other donors' samples. CDR3 in amino acids: CASSLLPGLQETQYF.